This TCR beta chain stems from a study of blood T cell repertoires in COVID-19 (dated by TCRdb to between 2020 and 2021). Concerning the study at large: Samples from collaborators originated in the United States, Italy and Spain and spanned both the acute and convalescent phases of COVID-19. The prospective study material was composed of cDNA or gDNA derived from T cells, B-cell-depleted T cells, or PBMCs. Subjects who had been exposed to COVID-19, were actively infected with it, or had recovered from it provided the deeply sampled blood TCRbeta repertoires that made up the dataset. The repertoires were made available in a free public database intended to serve as a resource for research on the immune response to SARS-CoV-2. The samples were drawn from the first 160 participants of the ongoing ImmuneRACE study and from roughly 1,300 subjects provided by 6 global collaborators. A de-identified subject ID, COVID-19 status, age in years and sex were almost always included in the sample metadata. Where HLA class I and class II types were available, the types were taken from metadata supplied by the sample provider, not from assay-based typing. General study outcomes and caveats: The amount of clinical and demographic metadata varied by source and participant and was provided uncurated.

TCRbeta CDR3 regions were amplified from genomic DNA using the immunoSEQ Assay, a bias-controlled multiplex PCR. Processing in the source paper ran as follows. The number of nucleated cells in each sample was estimated by amplification of reference gene primers within the assay. To quantify the absolute abundance of each unique TCRbeta CDR3 rearrangement, sequence reads were collapsed and filtered. For each sample, productive Simpson clonality was calculated as the square root of Simpson's diversity index over productive rearrangements. This is the immuneACCESS table as TCRdb keeps it, with only in-frame sequences that have V and J called. A part of the clones is gone; compared with another copy, unresolved V genes explain less than half, and the rest is unexplained. Clone size and V and J calls were adopted from that table, with D and trimming inferred from the DNA. Here the sample has 26,000 or so clones; around 89% occur a single time. The ten most abundant clones make up around 10% of the sample.

This clone occurred a few times. This clone's antigen is unknown. No much larger clonotype is one base removed from it; base qualities were not supplied. The germline V gene gives CDR1 as SQVTM and CDR2 as ANQGSEA. The CDR3 covers 13 residues, taking in both the cysteine and the phenylalanine. Only the CDR3 portion is preserved as DNA: 39 bases, with reading frame beginning at the first base. Between the V and J ends, shortened by 1 base and 4 bases respectively, the junction contains 11 bases. Whole blood was collected in K2EDTA tubes by collaborating institutions according to the institutions' own protocols. For TCRbeta analysis, collaborator samples were shipped as frozen whole blood, as isolated PBMCs, or as DNA extracted from either sample type.

The chain links TRBV29-1 with TRBJ2-7; the D region possibly corresponds to TRBD1 (5 bases align). This TCR was sampled from a man aged 70-80 years with acute or convalescent COVID-19. The sample consisted of peripheral blood. CDR3 sequence: CSVEGGPGYEQYF. The bases read TGCAGCGTTGAAGGGGGTCCAGGGTACGAGCAGTACTTC.